The rows below give T cell receptor beta chains drawn from one sample of a study of T cell responses to AZD1222 COVID-19 vaccine. Sequencing was performed with immunoSEQ multiplex PCR; in TCRdb, only in-frame clones are kept and a portion is missing. The sample lists tens of thousands of clones, approximately 90% occurring once. The source was peripheral blood, collected 28 days after the second AZD1222 dose. All receptors come from an adult who received the AZD1222 COVID-19 vaccine. CDR3s include the opening cysteine and the closing phenylalanine or tryptophan. D genes are given only for firm matches. The size of a clone is reported for some rows only, either as once, few or many, or as a class for expanded clones.

J | D | V | size | DNA | CDR3
TRBJ2-3 | TRBD2 | TRBV9 | few | TGTGCCAGCAGCTCCCGGAGCGGGGGGGCCACAGATACGCAGTATTTT | CASSSRSGGATDTQYF
TRBJ2-7 | TRBD1 | TRBV5-6 | few | TGTGCCAGCACCTTCTCCGGGACAGCATTATACGAGCAGTACTTC | CASTFSGTALYEQYF
TRBJ1-2 | - | TRBV6-5 | - | TGTGCCAGCAAAGATTTGGGTAGACGGTTCTATGGCTACACCTTC | CASKDLGRRFYGYTF
TRBJ2-5 | - | TRBV12-3/TRBV12-4 | - | TGTGCCAGCAGTTCCCGGGGGAAAGAGACCCAGTACTTC | CASSSRGKETQYF
TRBJ1-1 | - | TRBV9 | - | TGTGCCAGCAGCGTAGATTTTGTCACTGAAGCTTTCTTT | CASSVDFVTEAFF
TRBJ1-1 | - | TRBV11-1 | - | TGTGCCAGCAGCTTATGGATTGGCGGGAAGAACACTGAAGCTTTCTTT | CASSLWIGGKNTEAFF
TRBJ1-5 | - | TRBV7-2 | few | TGTGCCAGCAGCCGGGTGGGTAGCAATCAGCCCCAGCATTTT | CASSRVGSNQPQHF
TRBJ2-1 | - | TRBV10-2 | - | TGCGCCAGCAGCGTAGTTGGGGGTGAGCAGTTCTTC | CASSVVGGEQFF
TRBJ2-7 | - | TRBV7-6 | - | TGTGCCAGCAGCTTAGGTGAGGGGACCTACGAGCAGTACTTC | CASSLGEGTYEQYF
TRBJ2-7 | - | TRBV28 | - | TGTGCCAGCAGGACTCTCTACGAGCAGTACTTC | CASRTLYEQYF
TRBJ2-1 | - | TRBV10-3 | - | TGTGCCATCAGTCTGACGATATACAATGAGCAGTTCTTC | CAISLTIYNEQFF
TRBJ1-2 | - | TRBV10-3 | - | TGTGCCTCTGCCGGGAGCTATGGCTACACCTTC | CASAGSYGYTF
TRBJ1-2 | - | TRBV19 | - | TGTGCCAGTACCCGCGCGGCGCTTTCCTATGGCTACACCTTC | CASTRAALSYGYTF
TRBJ2-3 | - | TRBV24-1 | - | TGTGCCACCAGTGATTTCGGAAGCACAGATACGCAGTATTTT | CATSDFGSTDTQYF
TRBJ2-1 | TRBD2 | TRBV7-2 | - | TGTGCCAGCAGCTTAGGAAGGACTAGTAATGAGCAGTTCTTC | CASSLGRTSNEQFF
TRBJ2-7 | TRBD2 | TRBV3-1/TRBV3-2 | - | TGTGCCAGCAGCCAAGAAGACGCGGGGGGGACCCGCCACGAGCAGTACTTC | CASSQEDAGGTRHEQYF
TRBJ2-7 | - | TRBV5-1 | - | TGCGCCAGCAGGGAGGTAGAGTCCTACGAGCAGTACTTC | CASREVESYEQYF
TRBJ2-1 | - | TRBV20-1 | - | TGCAGTGCTAGATTCAATGAGCAGTTCTTC | CSARFNEQFF
TRBJ1-1 | - | TRBV6-6 | - | TGTGCCAGCAGTTACCGCAATCCGAACACTGAAGCTTTCTTT | CASSYRNPNTEAFF
TRBJ2-7 | - | TRBV30 | - | TGTGCCTGGGGGACCACAGGGAGGGTGTCATACGAGCAGTACTTC | CAWGTTGRVSYEQYF
TRBJ2-1 | - | TRBV28 | - | TGTGCCAGCAGTTTAACCCATAGCGGTTTATACAATGAGCAGTTCTTC | CASSLTHSGLYNEQFF
TRBJ1-5 | TRBD1 | TRBV18 | once | TGTGCCAGCCAAGGACAGGCAAATCAGCCCCAGCATTTT | CASQGQANQPQHF
TRBJ2-2 | TRBD1 | TRBV5-1 | - | TGCGCCAGCAGCTGGGGACAGGGAAACACCGGGGAGCTGTTTTTT | CASSWGQGNTGELFF
TRBJ1-6 | TRBD1 | TRBV5-4 | - | TGTGCCAGCAGCCGACAGGGCGGGAATAATTCACCCCTCCACTTT | CASSRQGGNNSPLHF
TRBJ1-5 | - | TRBV19 | once | TGTGCCAGTAGTATAACCGGGATGCCGGGCAATCAGCCCCAGCATTTT | CASSITGMPGNQPQHF
TRBJ2-3 | TRBD2 | TRBV28 | once | TGTGCCAGCAGTCCGGCGGGAGCGGGGCGCACAGATACGCAGTATTTT | CASSPAGAGRTDTQYF
TRBJ2-5 | - | TRBV7-3 | - | TGTGCCAGCAGCCTCTACCCTCGGGAGACCCAGTACTTC | CASSLYPRETQYF
TRBJ1-2 | TRBD1 | TRBV5-6 | - | TGTGCCAGCAGCTTGGGACAGGGTTATCCTGGCTACACCTTC | CASSLGQGYPGYTF
TRBJ2-2 | TRBD1 | TRBV28 | - | TGTGCCAGCAGTTTATGGGGACAGGGTTCGAGGTACGGGGAGCTGTTTTTT | CASSLWGQGSRYGELFF
TRBJ2-1 | - | TRBV6-5 | - | TGTGCCGGAGAGGGGGGGTTGAATGAGCAGTTCTTC | CAGEGGLNEQFF
TRBJ1-1 | - | TRBV5-5 | few | TGTGCCACCACCGTTAACCCCATAGGGAACACTGAAGCTTTCTTT | CATTVNPIGNTEAFF
TRBJ2-2 | - | TRBV2 | - | TGTGCCAGCCACAGAGAGGCCACCGGGGAGCTGTTTTTT | CASHREATGELFF
TRBJ2-3 | - | TRBV7-7 | medium-sized | TGTGCTAGCAGCTTAGGGTTTGGCCCCTCCAAGGCAGATACGCAGTATTTT | CASSLGFGPSKADTQYF
TRBJ2-5 | TRBD2 | TRBV4-1 | - | TGCGCCAGCAGCCAAGATCGGTCTAGCGGGGGGGCACAAGAGACCCAGTACTTC | CASSQDRSSGGAQETQYF
TRBJ2-7 | - | TRBV11-2 | - | TGTGCCAGCAGCCCGGTAGACCAACCCTACGAGCAGTACTTC | CASSPVDQPYEQYF
TRBJ1-1 | - | TRBV11-3 | - | TGTGCCAGCAGCACAAACCAGAACACTGAAGCTTTCTTT | CASSTNQNTEAFF
TRBJ2-7 | TRBD1 | TRBV14 | - | TGTGCCAGCAGCCAAGTTCGACAGGGCGAGCAGTACTTC | CASSQVRQGEQYF
TRBJ1-2 | - | TRBV5-1 | - | TGCGCCAGCAGCTTGGGTTCCACGGGGAATGGCTACACCTTC | CASSLGSTGNGYTF
TRBJ2-5 | - | TRBV18 | once | TGTGCCACAGGACGGGGTCAAGAGACCCAGTACTTC | CATGRGQETQYF
TRBJ1-2 | - | TRBV9 | - | TGTGCCAGCAGCCGTGGTAACTATGGCTACACCTTC | CASSRGNYGYTF
TRBJ2-1 | TRBD2 | TRBV27 | - | TGTGCCAGCAGTCCCACAGCGGGGGGGCCCTACAATGAGCAGTTCTTC | CASSPTAGGPYNEQFF
TRBJ1-3 | - | TRBV3-1/TRBV3-2 | - | TGTGCCAGCAGCTCGGCGGTCAGCCGCGGAAACACCATATATTTT | CASSSAVSRGNTIYF
TRBJ1-6 | - | TRBV19 | - | TGTGCCAGTAGTTGGCGGCAGAATAATTCACCCCTCCACTTT | CASSWRQNNSPLHF
TRBJ2-3 | TRBD2 | TRBV24-1 | few | TGTGCCACCAGTGATGGTGGGGAGGGCTCAGATACGCAGTATTTT | CATSDGGEGSDTQYF
TRBJ2-1 | TRBD2 | TRBV19 | - | TGTGCCAGTAGTACCTCGGGAGGGGAGCAGTTCTTC | CASSTSGGEQFF
TRBJ1-4 | - | TRBV7-9 | - | TGTGCCAGCAGGAGGGAAGGGGAAAAACTGTTTTTT | CASRREGEKLFF
TRBJ1-5 | - | TRBV4-1 | - | TGCGCCAGCAGCCAAGCCTTCGGCGGCTACAATCAGCCCCAGCATTTT | CASSQAFGGYNQPQHF
TRBJ2-3 | - | TRBV6-2/TRBV6-3 | - | TGTGCCAGCAGTTATAGCCCGAACTCCCGAAGTCGGGGGGATACGCAGTATTTT | CASSYSPNSRSRGDTQYF
TRBJ2-5 | - | TRBV7-8 | - | TGTGCCAGCAGCTCGTGGACGGGGCAAGAGACCCAGTACTTC | CASSSWTGQETQYF
TRBJ1-2 | - | TRBV10-2 | - | TGCGCCAGCAGCTACAGGGAAGTAGTACGCTATGGCTACACCTTC | CASSYREVVRYGYTF